A selection of T cell receptor beta chains follows, all from one sample in a study of post-analysis software for immune sequencing data. TCRdb reprocessed the PCR reads with MiXCR, giving one entry per CDR3 protein. The sample shows about 190,000 distinct CDR3 sequences, over 25% of them seen only once. Sequencing was done on a sample of blood. The receptors derive from a girl aged 2-17 years with multiple sclerosis. CDR3s include the opening cysteine and the closing phenylalanine or tryptophan. D genes are given only for firm matches. Only part of the rows carry a size: once, few, many, or a class if the clone is expanded.

D gene: TRBD1
clone size: NA
J gene: TRBJ1-2
V gene: TRBV20-1
CDR3 protein: CSAGGGQGASYGYTF
CDR3 DNA: TGCAGTGCTGGGGGGGGACAGGGAGCCTCCTATGGCTACACCTTC

D gene: TRBD2
clone size: NA
J gene: TRBJ2-3
V gene: TRBV20-1
CDR3 protein: CSASLREGLDTQYF
CDR3 DNA: TGCAGTGCTAGTCTGCGGGAGGGGCTCGATACGCAGTATTTT

D gene: NA
clone size: NA
J gene: TRBJ2-3
V gene: TRBV20-1
CDR3 protein: CGAGTPYTQYF
CDR3 DNA: TGCGGTGCTGGGACTCCTTATACGCAGTATTTT

D gene: NA
clone size: many
J gene: TRBJ2-1
V gene: TRBV6-5
CDR3 protein: CASKQGREQFF
CDR3 DNA: TGTGCCAGCAAACAGGGCCGTGAGCAGTTCTTC

D gene: TRBD1
clone size: NA
J gene: TRBJ1-4
V gene: TRBV7-2
CDR3 protein: CVSSSRGSHEKLFF
CDR3 DNA: TGTGTCAGCAGCTCCAGGGGGAGTCATGAAAAACTGTTTTTT

D gene: NA
clone size: few
J gene: TRBJ1-1
V gene: TRBV4-1
CDR3 protein: CASSLPGPRAFF
CDR3 DNA: TGCGCCAGCAGCCTGCCAGGGCCACGGGCTTTCTTT

D gene: TRBD1
clone size: few
J gene: TRBJ1-6
V gene: TRBV6-5
CDR3 protein: CASSYQRTGDSPLHF
CDR3 DNA: TGTGCCAGCAGTTATCAAAGGACAGGCGATTCACCCCTCCACTTT

D gene: TRBD2
clone size: NA
J gene: TRBJ2-2
V gene: TRBV6-5
CDR3 protein: CASSLRLAGGKTGELFF
CDR3 DNA: TGTGCCAGCAGTTTGAGACTAGCGGGAGGAAAAACCGGGGAGCTGTTTTTT

D gene: TRBD1
clone size: NA
J gene: TRBJ1-1
V gene: TRBV29-1
CDR3 protein: CSVSGQMNTEAFF
CDR3 DNA: TGCAGCGTCTCGGGACAGATGAACACTGAAGCTTTCTTT

D gene: TRBD1
clone size: NA
J gene: TRBJ2-1
V gene: TRBV9
CDR3 protein: CASSVGEGQLYSYNEQFF
CDR3 DNA: TGTGCCAGCAGCGTAGGTGAGGGACAGCTATACTCCTACAATGAGCAGTTCTTC

D gene: NA
clone size: many
J gene: TRBJ1-2
V gene: TRBV29-1
CDR3 protein: CSVGRMNYGYTF
CDR3 DNA: TGCAGCGTTGGGCGGATGAACTATGGCTACACCTTC

D gene: NA
clone size: many
J gene: TRBJ2-7
V gene: TRBV29-1
CDR3 protein: CSVVSGALSYEQYF
CDR3 DNA: TGCAGCGTTGTATCAGGGGCCCTTTCCTACGAGCAGTACTTC

D gene: NA
clone size: NA
J gene: TRBJ2-2
V gene: TRBV7-9
CDR3 protein: CASSLKVGYTTGELFF
CDR3 DNA: TGTGCCAGCAGCTTAAAAGTCGGATACACCACCGGGGAGCTGTTTTTT

D gene: NA
clone size: many
J gene: TRBJ1-2
V gene: TRBV20-1
CDR3 protein: CSALSSGGNYGYTF
CDR3 DNA: TGCAGTGCCCTCTCATCAGGCGGAAACTATGGCTACACCTTC

D gene: TRBD1
clone size: many
J gene: TRBJ2-3
V gene: TRBV15
CDR3 protein: CATSTRRTGTTDTQYF
CDR3 DNA: TGTGCCACCAGCACCCGCCGGACAGGTACGACAGATACGCAGTATTTT

D gene: NA
clone size: NA
J gene: TRBJ2-7
V gene: TRBV5-1
CDR3 protein: CASSLTGYSYEQYF
CDR3 DNA: TGCGCCAGCAGCTTAACAGGGTACTCCTACGAGCAGTACTTC

D gene: NA
clone size: NA
J gene: TRBJ2-4
V gene: TRBV18
CDR3 protein: CASSPPSSSRDIQYF
CDR3 DNA: TGTGCCAGCTCACCACCGAGCTCTAGTCGGGACATTCAGTACTTC

D gene: NA
clone size: NA
J gene: TRBJ2-5
V gene: TRBV28
CDR3 protein: CASSLGEGGTQYF
CDR3 DNA: TGTGCCAGCAGTTTAGGGGAGGGGGGGACCCAGTACTTC

D gene: NA
clone size: many
J gene: TRBJ1-4
V gene: TRBV5-1
CDR3 protein: CASSSTASNEKLFF
CDR3 DNA: TGCGCCAGCAGCTCGACAGCCTCTAATGAAAAACTGTTTTTT

D gene: NA
clone size: NA
J gene: TRBJ1-5
V gene: TRBV12-3/TRBV12-4
CDR3 protein: CASTLRWGVQPQHF
CDR3 DNA: TGTGCCAGCACCTTACGGTGGGGGGTTCAGCCCCAGCATTTT

D gene: NA
clone size: NA
J gene: TRBJ2-7
V gene: TRBV7-8
CDR3 protein: CASSPTVLPTLYEQYF
CDR3 DNA: TGTGCCAGCAGCCCTACAGTTCTGCCGACACTTTACGAGCAGTACTTC

D gene: NA
clone size: few
J gene: TRBJ2-4
V gene: TRBV30
CDR3 protein: CAWSNGVGNIQYF
CDR3 DNA: TGTGCCTGGAGTAACGGGGTTGGGAACATTCAGTACTTC

D gene: NA
clone size: NA
J gene: TRBJ1-2
V gene: TRBV6-5
CDR3 protein: CASRLDSEFSGYTF
CDR3 DNA: TGTGCCAGCAGACTGGACAGTGAGTTCTCTGGCTACACCTTC